This paragraph reports one TCR beta chain. This sample was included in a study of blood T cell repertoires in COVID-19. At the level of the study: Acute and convalescent COVID-19 samples came from the United States, Italy and Spain. PBMCs, B-cell-depleted T cells, or T cells provided the cDNA or gDNA that made up the material.

V shed 1 base and J shed 4 bases, with 13 bases lying between them. From germline, CDR1 is SGHTA and CDR2 FQGNSA. The CDR3 has 15 residues. Authors' processing steps: Reference gene primers were amplified, and this amplification served to estimate nucleated cell counts. Generated by immunoSEQ multiplex PCR, the TCRdb table keeps only in-frame clones and is missing some. The V and J calls and clone size are taken from that table; D and trimming were inferred from the DNA. The top ten hold 2% to 3% of the sample, which has about 160,000 clones, approximately 91% seen once. This clonotype was sampled from a man younger than 30 with acute or convalescent COVID-19. Specimen: peripheral blood. This chain connects TRBV7-2 to TRBJ2-5; D perhaps matches TRBD2 (7 bases). CDR3 protein: CASSLVVRGRETQYF. In DNA, the CDR3 is TGTGCCAGCAGCTTAGTGGTGCGGGGGCGAGAGACCCAGTACTTC.